The sequence of this T cell receptor beta chain was determined in a study of pediatric ulcerative colitis. The CDR3 has 15 amino acids. Per the germline V gene, CDR1 is MGHRA and CDR2 is YSYEKL. The germline V and J ends were trimmed by 1 base and 10 bases, with 16 bases remaining between them. Findings and limits, study-wide: A couple of rectal clonotypes were found only in ulcerative colitis patients, all of them. Blood-rectal clonal overlap within each person was significantly higher in ulcerative colitis patients than controls.

This clone was seen a single time. Its antigen is still unknown. Data came from immunoSEQ multiplex PCR; TCRdb stores just in-frame clones and leaves some out. Of 12,000 to 15,000 clones in the sample, approximately 90% were seen once. At colonoscopy, a blood sample was also collected. Sequencing was done on a sample of blood. The chain combines TRBV4-1 with TRBJ1-4, with D perhaps matching TRBD1 (6 bases). This clonotype was obtained from a boy aged 5-17 years with moderate ulcerative colitis. In nucleotides, the CDR3 is TGCGCCAGCAGCCAAGGGCCCTTACAGGGTAGAAAACTGTTTTTT. Its protein product is CASSQGPLQGRKLFF.